This T cell receptor beta chain was identified during a study of beta chain features in type 1 diabetes. Study conclusions and caveats: Among patients with Type 1 diabetes, TCRB CDR3s were moderately but significantly shorter in every one of the four CD4+ subsets. Patients' naive, central memory and Treg TCRB repertoires seemed closer to one another than those of healthy donors. Lower insertion and higher deletion counts appeared at VDJ junctions in type 1 diabetes patients.

The study reverse transcribed the entire isolated RNA, so it sequenced expressed TCRB transcripts. Profiling relied on immunoSEQ multiplex PCR, and the TCRdb table lists in-frame clones only, not all of them. The sample has about 170,000 clones, 7% to 9% seen once. Unmatched junction bases numbered 4, after V lost 4 bases and J lost 0 bases. The CDR3 spans 15 residues. Per the germline V gene, CDR1 is LGHNA and CDR2 is YSLEER. It was via CD45RO/CCR7/CD25/CD127/CD95/CD27 that CD4+ naive, central memory, regulatory and stem cell-like memory cells were sorted. Concerning this clone itself: Its specificity is not known.

The receptor's source is a man aged 18 to 30 with type 1 diabetes. Material: central memory CD4+ T cells from blood. This chain connects TRBV4-3 to TRBJ2-3; 7 positions agree with TRBD2. Here the CDR3 DNA reads TGCGCCAGCAGCCCGCGCGGGGGTAGCACAGATACGCAGTATTTT. Translation gives CASSPRGGSTDTQYF.